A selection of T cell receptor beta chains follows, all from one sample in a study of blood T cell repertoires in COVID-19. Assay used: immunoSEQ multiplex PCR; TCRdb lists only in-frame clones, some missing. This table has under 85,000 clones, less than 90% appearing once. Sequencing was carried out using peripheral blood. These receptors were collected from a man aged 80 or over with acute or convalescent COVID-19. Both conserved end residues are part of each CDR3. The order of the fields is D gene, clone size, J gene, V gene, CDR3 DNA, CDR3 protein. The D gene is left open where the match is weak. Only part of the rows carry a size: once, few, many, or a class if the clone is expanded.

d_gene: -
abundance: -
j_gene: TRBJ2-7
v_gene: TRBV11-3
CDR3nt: TGTGCCAGCAGCTTAATAACGGGTGGACGGGGCGAGCAGTACTTC
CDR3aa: CASSLITGGRGEQYF

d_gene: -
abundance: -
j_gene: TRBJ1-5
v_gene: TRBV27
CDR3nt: TGTGCCAGCAGTTTTGGCATTGATCAGCCCCAGCATTTT
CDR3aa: CASSFGIDQPQHF

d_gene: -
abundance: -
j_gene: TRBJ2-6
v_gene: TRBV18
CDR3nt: TGTGCCAGCTCATCCCAGGGGTCCGGGGCCAACGTCCTGACTTTC
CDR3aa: CASSSQGSGANVLTF

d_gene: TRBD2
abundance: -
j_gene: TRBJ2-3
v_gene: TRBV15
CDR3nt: TGTGCCACCACCCCGGGACTAGCGGGAGAGGAGACGCAGTATTTT
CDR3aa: CATTPGLAGEETQYF

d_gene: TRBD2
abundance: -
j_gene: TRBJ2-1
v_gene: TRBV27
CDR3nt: TGTGCCAGCAGTTCGACCTCGACTAGCGGGCAGTACAATGAGCAGTTCTTC
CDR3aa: CASSSTSTSGQYNEQFF

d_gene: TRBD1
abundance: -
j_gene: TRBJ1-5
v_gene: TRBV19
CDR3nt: TGTGCCAGTAGTTCCCCGCAGGGGGGGACAGGGAATAGCAATCAGCCCCAGCATTTT
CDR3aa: CASSSPQGGTGNSNQPQHF

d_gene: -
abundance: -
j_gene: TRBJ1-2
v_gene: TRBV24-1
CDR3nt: TGTGCCACCAGTGATCCCCGAGGGAACTATGGCTACACCTTC
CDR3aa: CATSDPRGNYGYTF

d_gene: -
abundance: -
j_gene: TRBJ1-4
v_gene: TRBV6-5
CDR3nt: TGTGCCAGCACAGGGTGGAATGAAAAACTGTTTTTT
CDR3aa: CASTGWNEKLFF

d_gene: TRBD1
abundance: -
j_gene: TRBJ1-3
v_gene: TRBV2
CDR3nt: TGTGCCAGCAGCCTCGGGACAGGCTATTACACCATATATTTT
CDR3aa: CASSLGTGYYTIYF

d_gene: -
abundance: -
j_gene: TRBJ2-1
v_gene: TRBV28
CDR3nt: TGTGCCAGCAGTTTACCCTCCACCCGCCTCGGGAATGAGCAGTTCTTC
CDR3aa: CASSLPSTRLGNEQFF

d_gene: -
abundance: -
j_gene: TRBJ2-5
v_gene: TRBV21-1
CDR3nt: TGTGCTCCGAGAGCCAGGCCGCAAGAGACCCAGTACTTC
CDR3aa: CAPRARPQETQYF

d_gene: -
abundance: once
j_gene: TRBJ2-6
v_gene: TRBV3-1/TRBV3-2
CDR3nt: TGTGCCAGCAGCCAAGATTTGCGGGTCTCTGGGGCCAACGTCCTGACTTTC
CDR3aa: CASSQDLRVSGANVLTF